This is a list of T cell receptor beta chains from one sample in a study of graft-versus-host responses after intestinal transplantation. Libraries were prepared by immunoSEQ multiplex PCR; TCRdb keeps only in-frame clonotypes and omits some of them. This table holds about 82,000 clones, roughly nine tenths found once. Their recognized antigens are unknown. This specimen consisted of unstimulated CD4+ T cells sorted from spleen or lymph node cells, obtained before intestinal transplant. Source of these receptors: a human donor who received an intestinal transplant. Both conserved end residues are part of each CDR3. Size is stated for part of the rows, as once, few or many counts, or as a class when the clone is expanded.

v_call	j_call	clone_size	cdr3_aa
TRBV6-5	TRBJ1-4	few	CASSFQLGGEKLFF
TRBV6-1	TRBJ1-2	once	CASSEIGTGGFAYTF
TRBV29-1	TRBJ1-4	NA	CSANRGRGEKLFF
TRBV4-3	TRBJ2-3	NA	CASSQLEGTDTQYF
TRBV7-2	TRBJ2-7	NA	CASSLASILAGGSYEQYF
TRBV7-9	TRBJ1-2	once	CASSFAESYGYTF
TRBV7-5	TRBJ1-6	NA	CVRSSKSRGWDNSPLHF
TRBV7-2	TRBJ1-1	NA	CASSLMGGNTEAFF
TRBV9	TRBJ1-6	NA	CASNREGDSPLHF
TRBV5-1	TRBJ1-1	few	CASKGQMNTEAFF
TRBV18	TRBJ1-5	NA	CASSPGLSNQPQHF
TRBV2	TRBJ2-7	NA	CASSGRTGLGEQYF